This T cell receptor beta chain originates from a study of identical twins. The study, taken as a whole, reports: High-abundance cord blood beta clonotypes had fewer insertions; memory repertoires showed none.

Germline V gene sequence: CDR1 DFQATT, CDR2 SNEGSKA (reference sequence). V lost 3 bases and J 3 bases, leaving 15 bases between the germline ends. The CDR3 is 14 residues long. TCRdb reprocessed the 5' RACE reads with MiXCR, giving one entry per CDR3 protein. Of around 480,000 distinct CDR3 sequences listed, more than 13% are singletons. About this clonotype: What it binds is not known.

The data were also submitted as part of a second study, on yellow fever vaccine responses in identical twins.

Sequences were obtained from CD4+ T cells sorted from blood. The receptor was isolated from a woman aged 18-30 years in good health. The rearrangement joins TRBV20-1 to TRBJ2-7; maybe TRBD1 (6 bases). The CDR3 nucleotides are TGCAGTGCTAGGGGGGCTACCCACGACTACGAGCAGTACTTC. Encoded protein: CSARGATHDYEQYF.